The 14 T cell receptor beta chains below come from one sample, sequenced in a study of blood T cell repertoires in COVID-19 (dated by TCRdb to 2020 to 2021). Library method: the immunoSEQ multiplex PCR assay. TCRdb re-hosts the immuneACCESS table, in-frame sequences only. Its copies lack some clones; in the studies checked, an unresolved V gene accounts for under half of them, and the cause for the rest is not known. This sample lists 75,000 to 95,000 clones; approximately 85% were detected once. The biggest ten clones account for less than 6% of the sample. The sequencing input was peripheral blood. Every receptor here comes from a woman at least 80 years old with active or convalescent COVID-19.

This clone turned up a few times. The V gene is TRBV7-8, the J gene TRBJ2-2; tentative D call: TRBD2 (6 bases). V shed 5 bases and J shed 4 bases, with 17 bases lying between them. CDR1 and CDR2 (germline): SGHVS, FQNEAQ. The CDR3 spans 16 residues. The CDR3 loop reads CASSARLELVTGELFF. The CDR3 DNA is TGTGCCAGCAGCGCAAGACTAGAGCTGGTCACCGGGGAGCTGTTTTTT. Looking up the rest from reference TRBV7-8 and TRBJ2-2 gives the full variable domain: GAGVSQSPRYKVAKRGQDVALRCDPISGHVSLFWYQQALGQGPEFLTYFQNEAQLDKSGLPSDRFFAERPEGSVSTLKIQRTQQEDSAVYLCASSARLELVTGELFFGEGSRLTVL.

The chain links TRBV6-2 or TRBV6-3 to TRBJ2-7; perhaps TRBD2 as D (5 bases). Germline assignment: CDR1 MNHEY and CDR2 SVGEGT. CDR3 length equals 17 residues. The V and J ends lost 4 bases and 5 bases respectively, with 24 bases between them. CDR3 protein: CASSWELSYAPDHEQYF. In DNA, the CDR3 is TGTGCCAGCAGTTGGGAGCTTAGTTACGCCCCAGACCACGAGCAGTACTTC.

In this sample, this clone turned up once. The chain joins TRBV27 to TRBJ2-5; no reliable D call. V gave up 0 bases and J gave up 1 base, with 3 bases separating them. Germline assignment: CDR1 MNHEY and CDR2 SMNVEV (reference sequence). CDR3 length equals 13 residues. The CDR3 is CASSLSSQETQYF. In nucleotides, the CDR3 is TGTGCCAGCAGTTTATCCAGCCAAGAGACCCAGTACTTC.

V is TRBV6-5 and J is TRBJ2-3; possible D gene TRBD1, 6 bases. Germline CDR1 is MNHEY and CDR2 is SVGAGI. CDR3 length: 14 residues. Deletions cut 6 bases from V and 2 bases from J, with 12 bases between. The CDR3 is CASRDSLFTDTQYF. The CDR3 DNA follows: TGTGCCAGCAGGGACAGCCTATTCACAGATACGCAGTATTTT.

The chain is built from TRBV5-1 and TRBJ2-7, with 7 positions matching TRBD1. J gave up 3 bases and V 4 bases, and 13 bases lay outside the gene matches. The CDR3 is 16 amino acids. CDR1 is SGHRS and CDR2 is YFSETQ in the germline V gene. CDR3 in amino acids: CASSQTRGTAFYEQYF. The CDR3 DNA reads as TGCGCCAGCAGCCAGACCCGAGGGACAGCCTTCTACGAGCAGTACTTC.

The chain uses TRBV27 and TRBJ1-2; D is unclear. The CDR3 contains 21 residues. V lost 7 bases to trimming and J lost 8 bases, with 41 bases between them. Germline CDR1 reads MNHEY; CDR2 reads SMNVEV (reference sequence). The CDR3: CASTPLRFPKERVRPLLGYTF. As DNA, the CDR3 is TGTGCCAGCACCCCACTAAGGTTTCCTAAAGAACGGGTCCGGCCTCTCCTCGGCTACACCTTC.

The count of this clone is one. V usage is TRBV30 and J usage is TRBJ1-2, with a weak D call TRBD1 (6 bases). CDR1 and CDR2 (germline): GTSNPN, SVGIG (reference sequence). The CDR3 covers 12 residues. V lost 2 bases, J lost 6 bases, and 10 bases lay in between. CDR3 residues: CAWSPHRDGYTF. The CDR3 DNA follows: TGTGCCTGGAGTCCCCACAGGGATGGCTACACCTTC.

This clone appeared once. V is TRBV7-2 and J is TRBJ1-6, with 9 bases that match TRBD1. From germline, CDR1 is SGHTA and CDR2 FQGNSA. J was trimmed by 9 bases and V by 6 bases; bases with no gene match: 6. This CDR3 region has 14 residues. The CDR3 DNA reads as TGTGCCAGCAGGGGACAGGGAATCAGTTCACCCCTCCACTTT. This sequence encodes CASRGQGISSPLHF. Full variable domain (missing parts from reference TRBV7-2 and TRBJ1-6): GAGVSQSPSNKVTEKGKDVELRCDPISGHTALYWYRQSLGQGLEFLIYFQGNSAPDKSGLPSDRFSAERTGGSVSTLTIQRTQQEDSAVYLCASRGQGISSPLHFGNGTRLTVT.

CDR3 sequence reads: CASSLLRGLGRTEAFF. DNA for the CDR3: TGTGCCAGCAGTTTATTGCGGGGGCTAGGACGAACTGAAGCTTTCTTT. The chain combines TRBV28 with TRBJ1-1; D might be TRBD1 (6 bases). Between the trimmed V and J ends, which lost 1 base and 5 bases, there was a span of 17 bases. The CDR3 totals 16 residues. The germline V gene encodes CDR1 MDHEN and CDR2 SYDVKM.

This chain uses TRBV19 with TRBJ1-1, with 7 positions matching TRBD1. V lost 6 bases and J lost 1; bases outside the gene matches: 5. CDR1 and CDR2 from the germline V gene are LNHDA and SQIVND (reference sequence). The CDR3 is 14 amino acids. This chain's CDR3 is CASSDRVRNTEAFF. CDR3 in DNA: TGTGCCAGTAGCGACAGGGTCCGGAACACTGAAGCTTTCTTT.

The sample holds a few counts of this clone. The genes are TRBV28 and TRBJ2-4; D might be TRBD1 (7 bases). This CDR3 has 15 amino acids. Trimming took off 8 bases at V and 0 bases at J, with 14 bases between the two ends. Germline V lookup: CDR1 MDHEN, CDR2 SYDVKM. The CDR3 here is CASGQGGRAKNIQYF. CDR3 DNA sequence: TGTGCCAGCGGTCAGGGGGGAAGAGCCAAAAACATTCAGTACTTC.

The J gene is TRBJ1-5, the V gene TRBV7-9, with 8 bases identical to TRBD1. The CDR3 covers 14 residues. Germline CDR1 and CDR2: SEHNR and FQNEAQ (reference sequence). J gave up 2 bases and V 4 bases, and 1 base lay outside the gene matches. CDR3 residues: CASSSGGGNQPQHF. The CDR3 DNA follows: TGTGCCAGCAGCTCAGGGGGCGGCAATCAGCCCCAGCATTTT.

About this clone: At one end the junction does not follow the germline gene, possibly because of a read error. The chain couples TRBV4-1 to TRBJ1-4; 8 bases agree with TRBD1. This CDR3 is 13 amino acids long. Germline V gives CDR1 MGHRA, CDR2 YSYEKL. For the CDR3, the DNA is TGCGCCAGCAGCCACCTCGCGGCGCAGGGGGCTGTCTTT. Translating gives CASSHLAAQGAVF.

The chain employs TRBV6-5 and TRBJ1-5, with D perhaps TRBD1 (6 bases). CDR1 is MNHEY and CDR2 is SVGAGI in the germline V gene. With 6 bases removed from V and 4 bases from J, the gap between germline ends came to 10 bases. This CDR3 spans 13 amino acids. The CDR3 protein is CASRLTGNQPQHF. CDR3 DNA: TGTGCCAGCAGGCTAACAGGGAATCAGCCCCAGCATTTT.